This T cell receptor (beta chain) appears in the sequencing data of a study of CD8 T cells in ankylosing spondylitis. The germline V gene has CDR1 SEHNR and CDR2 FQNEAQ (reference sequence). This CDR3 spans 15 amino acids. V was cut by 0 bases and J by 4 bases, with 10 bases left in between. This clonotype was detected ten times or more. TCRdb reprocessed the 5' RACE reads with MiXCR, giving one entry per CDR3 protein. The table lists a few hundred thousand distinct CDR3 sequences, roughly 10% of them singletons. Material for sequencing was blood, either unsorted or a sorted T cell fraction (not recorded which). The receptor was derived from a male donor with ankylosing spondylitis or in good health (not recorded which). The chain links TRBV7-9 to TRBJ2-1; D possibly corresponds to TRBD2 (6 bases). This CDR3 is CASSLAGGRYNEQFF. CDR3 in DNA: TGTGCCAGCAGCTTAGCGGGGGGACGGTACAATGAGCAGTTCTTC.